The 21 T cell receptor beta chains below come from one sample, sequenced in a study of T cell changes during pregnancy in multiple sclerosis. Generated by immunoSEQ multiplex PCR, the TCRdb table keeps only in-frame clones and is missing some. The table lists tens of thousands of clones, nearly 95% of them singletons. The sequencing here drew on CD4+ T cells from peripheral blood mononuclear cells, taken after pregnancy. Receptors originate from a female donor with multiple sclerosis, enrolled in a pregnancy study.

The genes are TRBV6-5 and TRBJ1-5, with TRBD1 identical over 10 bases. Trimming removed 5 bases from V and 2 bases from J; junction bases left unmatched: 3. This CDR3 has 15 amino acids. The germline V gene has CDR1 MNHEY and CDR2 SVGAGI. CDR3 sequence: CASSRQGAGNQPQHF. The DNA for the CDR3 is TGTGCCAGCAGTCGACAGGGGGCCGGCAATCAGCCCCAGCATTTT.

The gene calls are TRBV28 and TRBJ1-5, with 7 bases fitting TRBD1. V lost 8 bases, J lost 0 bases, and 16 bases stayed unmatched. Germline V gene sequence: CDR1 MDHEN, CDR2 SYDVKM. This CDR3 has 18 residues. The CDR3 reads CASPPDLQGGFSNQPQHF. The CDR3 region has the DNA TGTGCCAGCCCCCCCGATTTGCAGGGGGGATTTAGCAATCAGCCCCAGCATTTT.

The V gene is TRBV11-2, the J gene TRBJ1-1; the match to TRBD1 covers 7 bases. Germline loops: CDR1 SGHAT, CDR2 FQNNGV. This CDR3 spans 16 amino acids. The ends lost 3 bases at V and 3 bases at J; junction bases unmatched: 10. The CDR3 coding sequence is TGTGCCAGCAGCTTGAGGTGGGGACAGAAGCACACTGAAGCTTTCTTT. It encodes CASSLRWGQKHTEAFF.

In this sample, this clone turned up once. V gene TRBV11-2 combines with J gene TRBJ1-2, with a weak D call TRBD1 (5 bases). Germline loops: CDR1 SGHAT, CDR2 FQNNGV. V was trimmed by 4 bases and J by 0 bases, leaving 15 bases between them. The CDR3 has 16 amino acids. The DNA for the CDR3 is TGTGCCAGCAGCTCTCTCAGGGTAGCCGCTAACTATGGCTACACCTTC. Its translation is CASSSLRVAANYGYTF. Combining the CDR3 with reference TRBV11-2 and TRBJ1-2 gives the whole variable domain EAGVAQSPRYKIIEKRQSVAFWCNPISGHATLYWYQQILGQGPKLLIQFQNNGVVDDSQLPKDRFSAERLKGVDSTLKIQPAKLEDSAVYLCASSSLRVAANYGYTFGSGTRLTVV.

The rearrangement links TRBV5-1 to TRBJ2-3; TRBD2 matches at 9 bases. V shed 3 bases and J 3 bases; nucleotides not matched to a gene: 2. Per germline, CDR1 SGHRS and CDR2 YFSETQ. The CDR3 runs 14 residues. Here the CDR3 DNA reads TGCGCCAGCAGCTACAGCGGGGGGACAGATACGCAGTATTTT. The encoded protein is CASSYSGGTDTQYF.

This clone was found once. The V gene is TRBV9, the J gene TRBJ2-5, with 9 bases identical to TRBD2. J gave up 4 bases and V 0 bases, and 7 bases lay outside the gene matches. Germline assignment: CDR1 SGDLS and CDR2 YYNGEE. The length of the CDR3 is 16 residues. The CDR3 protein is CASSVGGGRGGETQYF. CDR3 DNA sequence: TGTGCCAGCAGCGTAGGTGGCGGGAGGGGAGGAGAGACCCAGTACTTC.

This chain uses TRBV6-5 with TRBJ1-2; possible D gene TRBD1, 6 bases. The germline CDR1 and CDR2 sequences are MNHEY and SVGAGI. The CDR3 spans 15 residues. The V and J ends lost 0 bases and 6 bases respectively, with 14 bases between them. The CDR3, as DNA: TGTGCCAGCAGTTACTCGACCGGACAGACCAATGGCTACACCTTC. Translation gives CASSYSTGQTNGYTF.

DNA of the CDR3: TGTGCCTCCGGGGACAGGATTTACGAGCAGTACTTC. Encoded protein: CASGDRIYEQYF. This chain joins TRBV10-3 and TRBJ2-7, with TRBD1 identical over 8 bases. Germline CDR1 reads ENHRY; CDR2 reads SYGVKD. V was clipped by 11 bases and J by 4 bases; unmatched bases: 7. The CDR3 length is 12 residues.

J is TRBJ1-2 and V is TRBV19; 7 bases map to TRBD1. Germline CDR1 reads LNHDA; CDR2 reads SQIVND (reference sequence). The CDR3 runs to 15 residues. V shed 2 bases, J shed 8 bases, and the junction held 11 bases outside the gene matches. The CDR3 DNA sequence: TGTGCCAGTAGTATAACCCCGGGACAGACGACCGGCTACACCTTC. Translation gives CASSITPGQTTGYTF.

The chain is built from TRBV29-1 and TRBJ1-2; 8 bases line up with TRBD1. V gave up 1 base and J gave up 3 bases; unmatched junction bases: 7. Per germline, CDR1 SQVTM and CDR2 ANQGSEA. This CDR3 has 15 residues. Written as DNA, the CDR3 is TGCAGCGTTGAAGCAGGGGGCATAATCCACTATGGCTACACCTTC. As protein: CSVEAGGIIHYGYTF.

The chain couples TRBV19 to TRBJ2-6; 11 bases line up with TRBD1. The CDR3 extends over 17 amino acids. V was clipped by 4 bases and J by 1 base; unmatched bases: 3. Looked up from germline, CDR1 is LNHDA and CDR2 is SQIVND (reference sequence). The CDR3 DNA reads TGTGCCAGTAGTAGCGGGACAGGGGGATCTGGGGCCAACGTCCTGACTTTC. Its translation is CASSSGTGGSGANVLTF.

This clone appeared a single time. This chain uses TRBV27 with TRBJ1-2; 9 nucleotides agree with TRBD1. The CDR3 is made up of 16 amino acids. Germline V gene lookup returns CDR1 MNHEY and CDR2 SMNVEV (reference sequence). V was clipped by 6 bases and J by 4 bases; unmatched bases: 12. The CDR3: CASRSDRGSWSYGYTF. The DNA of the CDR3 is TGTGCCAGCAGATCGGACAGGGGAAGCTGGAGCTATGGCTACACCTTC.

The chain has TRBV7-8 and TRBJ2-1, with TRBD2 identical over 8 bases. After removal of 5 bases from V and 3 bases from J, the junction contained 6 bases not matched to a gene. Germline CDR1 SGHVS, CDR2 FQNEAQ. This CDR3 contains 15 residues. For the CDR3, the DNA is TGTGCCAGCAGCCCGAGCGGGAGTTACTACAATGAGCAGTTCTTC. This gives the protein CASSPSGSYYNEQFF.

The chain has TRBV5-4 and TRBJ2-3; D unclear. The CDR3 length is 13 residues. CDR1 and CDR2 from the germline V gene are SGHNT and YYREEE (reference sequence). Trimming removed 3 bases from V and 4 bases from J, with 9 bases in between. Here the CDR3 reads CASSSRTPDTQYF. As DNA, the CDR3 is TGTGCCAGCAGCTCCCGTACACCAGATACGCAGTATTTT.

The rearrangement uses TRBV21-1 and TRBJ2-3; the table assigns TRBD2, which was not confirmed against the DNA. TRBV21-1 is a known pseudogene. The CDR3 covers 19 residues. The CDR3 bases are TGTGCCAGCGGAGCGGGACTAGCGGGAGATAGGGACGGCACAGATACGCAGTATTTT. It translates to CASGAGLAGDRDGTDTQYF.

V gene TRBV18 combines with J gene TRBJ2-7; tentatively, D is TRBD1 (5 bases). With 2 bases removed from V and 3 bases from J, the gap between germline ends came to 8 bases. Germline assignment: CDR1 KGHSH and CDR2 LQKENI. This CDR3 spans 13 amino acids. In nucleotides, the CDR3 is TGTGCCAGCTCACCAAGACAGAACTACGAGCAGTACTTC. Its protein is CASSPRQNYEQYF.

This chain connects TRBV6-1 to TRBJ2-2; D may be TRBD2 (6 bases). This CDR3 has 15 residues. Trimming stripped 4 bases from V and 5 bases from J, with 14 bases between. Germline-derived CDR1 and CDR2 are MNHNS and SASEGT. The CDR3 is CASSAGPGRTGELFF. The CDR3 nucleotides are TGTGCCAGCAGTGCGGGCCCCGGGAGAACCGGGGAGCTGTTTTTT.

The CDR3 protein is CASSGPNQAEAFF. CDR3 DNA: TGTGCCAGCAGTGGACCTAATCAGGCTGAAGCTTTCTTT. The chain couples TRBV25-1 to TRBJ1-1, with unresolved D. The ends were cut back, 4 bases at V and 6 bases at J, with 12 bases in the middle. Looked up from germline, CDR1 is MGHDK and CDR2 is SYGVNS. The length of the CDR3 is 13 residues.

In this sample, this clone turned up a few times. This chain uses TRBV2 with TRBJ2-7, with 8 bases lining up with TRBD2. This CDR3 contains 15 residues. Unmatched junction bases numbered 4, after V lost 3 bases and J lost 0 bases. Germline CDR1 is SNHLY and CDR2 is FYNNEI. CDR3 residues: CASSDFGRASYEQYF. The CDR3 region has the DNA TGTGCCAGCAGTGATTTCGGGAGGGCCTCCTACGAGCAGTACTTC.

This rearrangement joins TRBV15 to TRBJ2-2, with 11 bases that match TRBD1. CDR1 LNHNV and CDR2 YYDKDF come from the germline V gene (reference sequence). The CDR3 covers 16 residues. V lost 1 base to trimming and J lost 2 bases; unmatched junction nucleotides: 0. The CDR3 DNA reads as TGTGCCACCAGCAGAGGGACAGGGGGCAACACCGGGGAGCTGTTTTTT. Translating it yields CATSRGTGGNTGELFF.

This clone appeared a few times. The rearrangement links TRBV30 to TRBJ1-1; 8 bases map to TRBD1. The germline gives CDR1 GTSNPN, CDR2 SVGIG (reference sequence). This CDR3 has 11 residues. The V segment lost 1 base and the J segment 11 bases; nucleotides outside the gene matches: 3. The CDR3 nucleotides are TGTGCCTGGAGTGAGGACAGGGTTGCTTTCTTT. This sequence encodes CAWSEDRVAFF.